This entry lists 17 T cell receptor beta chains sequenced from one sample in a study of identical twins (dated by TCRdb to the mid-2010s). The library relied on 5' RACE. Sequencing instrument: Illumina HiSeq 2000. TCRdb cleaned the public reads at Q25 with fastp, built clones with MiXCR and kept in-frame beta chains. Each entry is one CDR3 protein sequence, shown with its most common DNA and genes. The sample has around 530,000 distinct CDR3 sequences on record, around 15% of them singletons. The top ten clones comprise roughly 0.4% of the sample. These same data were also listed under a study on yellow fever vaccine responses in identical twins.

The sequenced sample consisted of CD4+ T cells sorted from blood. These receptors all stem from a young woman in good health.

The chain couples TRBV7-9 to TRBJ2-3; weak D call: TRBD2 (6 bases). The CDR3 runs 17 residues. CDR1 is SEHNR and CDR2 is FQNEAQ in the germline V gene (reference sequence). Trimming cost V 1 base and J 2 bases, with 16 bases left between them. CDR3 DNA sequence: TGTGCCAGCAGCTTAGGGGACGGGACTCGGACCACAGATACGCAGTATTTT. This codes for CASSLGDGTRTTDTQYF.

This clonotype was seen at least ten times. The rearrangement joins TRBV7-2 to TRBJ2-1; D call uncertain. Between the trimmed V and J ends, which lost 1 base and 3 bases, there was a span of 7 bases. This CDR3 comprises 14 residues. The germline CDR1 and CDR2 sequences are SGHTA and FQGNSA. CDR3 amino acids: CASSLGVNYNEQFF. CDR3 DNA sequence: TGTGCCAGCAGCTTAGGTGTCAACTACAATGAGCAGTTCTTC.

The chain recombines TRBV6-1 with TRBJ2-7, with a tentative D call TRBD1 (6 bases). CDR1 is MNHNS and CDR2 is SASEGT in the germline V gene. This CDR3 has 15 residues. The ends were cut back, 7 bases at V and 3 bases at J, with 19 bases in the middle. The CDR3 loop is CASISGATQDYEQYV. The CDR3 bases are TGTGCCAGCATCTCAGGGGCGACCCAGGACTACGAGCAGTACGTC.

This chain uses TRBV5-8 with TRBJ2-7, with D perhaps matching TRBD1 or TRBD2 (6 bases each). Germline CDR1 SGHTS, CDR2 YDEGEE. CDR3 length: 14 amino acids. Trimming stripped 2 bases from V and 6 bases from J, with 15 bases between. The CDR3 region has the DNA TGTGCCAGCAGCTTCAACTGGGGGGCCGTCGAGCAGTACGTC. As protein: CASSFNWGAVEQYV.

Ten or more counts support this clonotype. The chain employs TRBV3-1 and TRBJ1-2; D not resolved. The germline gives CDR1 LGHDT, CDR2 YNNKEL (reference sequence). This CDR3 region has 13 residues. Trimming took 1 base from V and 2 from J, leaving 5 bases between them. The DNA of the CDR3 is TGTGCCAGCAGCCAAGGACGGAACTATGGCTACACCTTC. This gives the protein CASSQGRNYGYTF.

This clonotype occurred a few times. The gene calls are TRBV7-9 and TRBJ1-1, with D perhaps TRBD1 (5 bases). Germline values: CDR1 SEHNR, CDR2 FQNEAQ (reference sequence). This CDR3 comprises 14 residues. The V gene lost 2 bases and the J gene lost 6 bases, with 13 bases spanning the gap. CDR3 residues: CASSLNWGDAEAFF. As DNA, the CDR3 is TGTGCCAGCAGCTTAAACTGGGGGGACGCTGAAGCTTTCTTT. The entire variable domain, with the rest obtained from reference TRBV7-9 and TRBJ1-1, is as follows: DTGVSQNPRHKITKRGQNVTFRCDPISEHNRLYWYRQTLGQGPEFLTYFQNEAQLEKSRLLSDRFSAERPKGSFSTLEIQRTEQGDSAMYLCASSLNWGDAEAFFGQGTRLTVV.

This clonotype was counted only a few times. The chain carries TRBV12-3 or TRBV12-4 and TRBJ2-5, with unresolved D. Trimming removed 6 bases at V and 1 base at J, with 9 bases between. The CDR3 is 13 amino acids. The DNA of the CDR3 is TGTGCCAGCAGACGGGCCCTCCAAGAGACCCAGTACTTC. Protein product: CASRRALQETQYF.

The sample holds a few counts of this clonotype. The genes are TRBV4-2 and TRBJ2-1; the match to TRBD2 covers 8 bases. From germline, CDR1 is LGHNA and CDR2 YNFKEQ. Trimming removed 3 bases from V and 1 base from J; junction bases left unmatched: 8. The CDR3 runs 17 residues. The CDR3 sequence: CASSQRQLAVSYNEQFF. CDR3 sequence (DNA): TGTGCCAGCAGCCAGAGACAACTAGCGGTTTCCTACAATGAGCAGTTCTTC.

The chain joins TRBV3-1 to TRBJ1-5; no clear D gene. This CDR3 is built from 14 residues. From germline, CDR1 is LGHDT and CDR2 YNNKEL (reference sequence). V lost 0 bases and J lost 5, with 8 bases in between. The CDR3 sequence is CASSQEYGYQPQHF. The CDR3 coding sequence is TGTGCCAGCAGCCAAGAGTATGGCTATCAGCCCCAGCATTTT.

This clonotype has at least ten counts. The CDR3 here is CASSYQSQPQHF. For the CDR3, the DNA is TGTGCCAGCAGCTACCAATCGCAGCCCCAGCATTTT. The genes are TRBV5-6 and TRBJ1-5, with D unclear. The CDR3 runs 12 residues. Trimming left V 3 bases short and J 7 bases short, with 8 bases between. In germline, CDR1 is SGHDT, CDR2 YYEEEE.

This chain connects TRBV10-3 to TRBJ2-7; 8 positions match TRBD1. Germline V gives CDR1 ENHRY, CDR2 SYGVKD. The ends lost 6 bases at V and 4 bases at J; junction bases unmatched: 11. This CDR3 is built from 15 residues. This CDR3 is CAIRDGQGPFYEQYF. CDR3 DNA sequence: TGTGCCATCAGGGATGGACAGGGACCCTTTTACGAGCAGTACTTC.

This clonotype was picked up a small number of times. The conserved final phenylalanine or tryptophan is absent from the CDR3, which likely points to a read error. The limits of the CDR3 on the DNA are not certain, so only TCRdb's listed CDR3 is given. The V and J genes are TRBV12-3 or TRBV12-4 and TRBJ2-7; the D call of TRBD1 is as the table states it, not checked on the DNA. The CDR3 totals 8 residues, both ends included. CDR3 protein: CASTPGDR.

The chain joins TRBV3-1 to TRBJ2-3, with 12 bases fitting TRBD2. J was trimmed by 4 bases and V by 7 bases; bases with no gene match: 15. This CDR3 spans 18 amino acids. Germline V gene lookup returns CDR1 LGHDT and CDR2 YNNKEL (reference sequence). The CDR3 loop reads CASTQGLAGELIADTQYF. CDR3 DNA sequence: TGTGCCAGCACCCAGGGACTAGCGGGTGAGCTAATTGCAGATACGCAGTATTTT.

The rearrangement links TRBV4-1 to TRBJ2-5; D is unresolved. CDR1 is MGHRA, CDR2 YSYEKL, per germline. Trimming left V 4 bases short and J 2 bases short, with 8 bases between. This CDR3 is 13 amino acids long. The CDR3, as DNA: TGCGCCAGCAGCCGTGTTGTACAAGAGACCCAGTACTTC. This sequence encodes CASSRVVQETQYF.

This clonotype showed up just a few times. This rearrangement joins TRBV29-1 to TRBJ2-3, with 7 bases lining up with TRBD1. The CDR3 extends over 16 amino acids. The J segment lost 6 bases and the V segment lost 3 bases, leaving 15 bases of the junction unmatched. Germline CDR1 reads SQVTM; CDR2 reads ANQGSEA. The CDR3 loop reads CSVDGPAGGAVDTQYF. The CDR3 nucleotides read TGCAGCGTTGACGGGCCGGCAGGGGGTGCCGTGGATACGCAGTATTTT.

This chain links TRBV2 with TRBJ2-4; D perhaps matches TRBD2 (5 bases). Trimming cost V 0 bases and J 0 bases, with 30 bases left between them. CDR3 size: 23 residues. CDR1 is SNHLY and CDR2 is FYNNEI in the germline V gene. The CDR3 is CASSEALALLVGGGRGAKNIQYF. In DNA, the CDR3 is TGTGCCAGCAGTGAAGCTTTAGCTCTACTAGTTGGAGGTGGACGGGGAGCCAAAAACATTCAGTACTTC.

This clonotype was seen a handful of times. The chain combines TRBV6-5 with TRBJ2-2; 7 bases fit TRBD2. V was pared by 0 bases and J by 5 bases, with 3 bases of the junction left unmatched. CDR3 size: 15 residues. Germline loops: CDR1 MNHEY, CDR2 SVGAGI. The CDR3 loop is CASSYSWTRTGELFF. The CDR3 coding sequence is TGTGCCAGCAGTTACTCGTGGACTAGAACCGGGGAGCTGTTTTTT.